The 19 T cell receptor beta chains reported below all come from one sample, sequenced in a study of radiotherapy plus CTLA-4 blockade in lung cancer. Clones were sequenced by immunoSEQ multiplex PCR, and TCRdb holds only the in-frame ones, with some missing. The data hold under 90,000 clones, with around 72% observed a single time. Sequencing used peripheral blood, obtained from a patient treated with radiotherapy plus ipilimumab. These receptor sequences come from a human donor with non-small cell lung cancer that progressed on radiotherapy plus ipilimumab.

V gene TRBV19 combines with J gene TRBJ2-7; 7 bases align to TRBD1. CDR3 length equals 14 residues. The germline gives CDR1 LNHDA, CDR2 SQIVND (reference sequence). The V and J ends lost 6 bases and 2 bases, in that order; junction bases with no gene match: 7. CDR3 residues: CASSPTGATYEQYF. The CDR3 DNA is TGTGCCAGTAGCCCCACAGGGGCTACCTACGAGCAGTACTTC.

V gene TRBV11-2 combines with J gene TRBJ2-3, with 8 bases lining up with TRBD1. CDR3 size: 15 residues. V lost 4 bases and J lost 4; bases outside the gene matches: 7. Germline V lookup: CDR1 SGHAT, CDR2 FQNNGV. CDR3 region: CASSSNQGAPDTQYF. The CDR3 region has the DNA TGTGCCAGCAGCTCGAACCAGGGGGCCCCAGATACGCAGTATTTT.

The V call is TRBV6-5, the J call TRBJ1-5; TRBD1 aligns across 8 bases. Looked up from germline, CDR1 is MNHEY and CDR2 is SVGAGI. Trimming removed 5 bases from V and 6 bases from J; junction bases left unmatched: 0. The CDR3 runs 12 residues. The CDR3 region is CASSDRGQPQHF. The CDR3 bases are TGTGCCAGCAGTGACAGGGGTCAGCCCCAGCATTTT.

This clone has just a few counts. The chain employs TRBV18 and TRBJ2-7, with D possibly being TRBD1 or TRBD2 (5 bases each). With 4 bases removed from V and 7 bases from J, the gap between germline ends came to 14 bases. The CDR3 contains 13 residues. Germline V gene sequence: CDR1 KGHSH, CDR2 LQKENI. CDR3 protein: CASSQGPDAEQYF. For the CDR3, the DNA is TGTGCCAGCTCACAGGGACCGGACGCGGAGCAGTACTTC.

This chain joins TRBV7-9 and TRBJ2-4; possibly TRBD1 or TRBD2 for D (5 bases each). The germline gives CDR1 SEHNR, CDR2 FQNEAQ (reference sequence). The ends were cut back, 3 bases at V and 4 bases at J, with 13 bases in the middle. This CDR3 has 15 residues. CDR3: CASSLDSGTKNIQYF. The CDR3 region has the DNA TGTGCCAGCAGCTTGGACTCGGGGACGAAAAACATTCAGTACTTC.

CDR3 in amino acids: CASSLSFTDTQYF. The CDR3 nucleotides are TGTGCCAGCAGTTTGAGTTTCACAGATACGCAGTATTTT. This sequence joins TRBV27 and TRBJ2-3; no firm D call. The germline V and J ends were trimmed by 3 bases and 2 bases, with 6 bases remaining between them. CDR1 is MNHEY and CDR2 is SMNVEV in the germline V gene (reference sequence). The CDR3 spans 13 residues.

V is TRBV7-9 and J is TRBJ2-3; 9 nucleotides agree with TRBD1. The CDR3 has 16 residues. The V segment lost 5 bases and the J segment 0 bases; nucleotides outside the gene matches: 6. The germline V gene has CDR1 SEHNR and CDR2 FQNEAQ (reference sequence). This CDR3 is CASSPPTGGSTDTQYF. CDR3 nucleotide sequence: TGTGCCAGCAGCCCTCCGACAGGGGGGAGCACAGATACGCAGTATTTT.

The V gene is TRBV6-1, the J gene TRBJ2-7, with D possibly matching TRBD2 (5 bases). Trimming removed 4 bases from V and 0 bases from J, with 10 bases in between. Germline CDR1 reads MNHNS; CDR2 reads SASEGT. The CDR3 is 14 amino acids. The CDR3 DNA is TGTGCCAGCAGTGTGGACTGGAGCTCCTACGAGCAGTACTTC. This translates into CASSVDWSSYEQYF.

The chain combines TRBV5-1 with TRBJ2-5; a weak D match, TRBD2 (6 bases). Germline V gene data show CDR1 as SGHRS and CDR2 as YFSETQ. The CDR3 length is 13 residues. Trimming pared 4 bases from V and 1 base from J, leaving 8 bases between. CDR3 sequence reads: CASSRGFQETQYF. In DNA, the CDR3 is TGCGCCAGCAGCCGGGGGTTCCAAGAGACCCAGTACTTC.

The gene calls are TRBV10-1 and TRBJ2-3, with 8 bases fitting TRBD2. Germline V CDR1 and CDR2: WNHNN, SYGVQD (reference sequence). V gave up 8 bases and J gave up 2 bases; unmatched junction bases: 9. The CDR3 covers 15 residues. The CDR3 nucleotides are TGCGCCAGCCCGCACGGGCGGGGGGACACAGATACGCAGTATTTT. This codes for CASPHGRGDTDTQYF.

The genes are TRBV5-5 and TRBJ2-5; D unclear. Gene TRBJ2-7 matches the end of the DNA better, so the J call may be wrong. The CDR3 is made up of 13 amino acids. Per germline, CDR1 SGHKS and CDR2 YYEKEE (reference sequence). The chain's CDR3 is CASSFGVTYEQYF. In DNA, the CDR3 is TGTGCCAGCAGCTTCGGAGTGACCTACGAGCAGTACTTC.

The table lists this clone with a few counts. The chain recombines TRBV11-2 with TRBJ2-3; D possibly corresponds to TRBD1 (5 bases). This CDR3 contains 16 residues. V dropped 5 bases and J dropped 6 bases, with 21 bases sitting between them. Looked up from germline, CDR1 is SGHAT and CDR2 is FQNNGV. The CDR3 loop is CASSPPRQGGMDTQYF. In DNA, the CDR3 is TGTGCCAGCAGCCCACCCCGGCAGGGCGGAATGGATACGCAGTATTTT.

V gene TRBV7-8 combines with J gene TRBJ1-5, with D maybe TRBD1 (6 bases). V lost 3 bases and J lost 5, with 11 bases in between. Germline loops: CDR1 SGHVS, CDR2 FQNEAQ. This CDR3 comprises 14 residues. In DNA, the CDR3 is TGTGCCAGCAGCTTCTCAGGGGCCGATCAGCCCCAGCATTTT. Its protein product is CASSFSGADQPQHF.

The genes are TRBV7-9 and TRBJ2-3; D uncertain. Per the germline V gene, CDR1 is SEHNR and CDR2 is FQNEAQ (reference sequence). The CDR3 spans 16 residues. Between the trimmed V and J ends, which lost 1 base and 0 bases, there was a span of 11 bases. The CDR3, as DNA: TGTGCCAGCAGCTTAGGGGTGGACCTAAGCACAGATACGCAGTATTTT. It encodes CASSLGVDLSTDTQYF. Complete variable domain (other parts from reference TRBV7-9 and TRBJ2-3): DTGVSQNPRHKITKRGQNVTFRCDPISEHNRLYWYRQTLGQGPEFLTYFQNEAQLEKSRLLSDRFSAERPKGSFSTLEIQRTEQGDSAMYLCASSLGVDLSTDTQYFGPGTRLTVL.

This chain's CDR3 is CASSQDTYRGRGNTIYF. The CDR3 DNA is TGCGCCAGCAGCCAAGATACGTACAGGGGAAGAGGAAACACCATATATTTT. The chain has TRBV4-1 and TRBJ1-3, with 7 positions matching TRBD1. The CDR3 totals 17 residues. V lost 0 bases, J lost 4 bases, and 9 bases stayed unmatched. In germline, CDR1 is MGHRA, CDR2 YSYEKL.

This clone has more than one count but fewer than ten. The J gene is TRBJ2-7, the V gene TRBV11-2; D uncertain. In germline, CDR1 is SGHAT, CDR2 FQNNGV. The V and J ends lost 5 bases and 6 bases respectively, with 14 bases between them. The length of the CDR3 is 13 residues. The CDR3 reads CASSLSPGSEQYF. CDR3 DNA sequence: TGTGCCAGCAGCCTGTCCCCTGGATCCGAGCAGTACTTC.

The chain is built from TRBV7-6 and TRBJ2-2; 8 positions match TRBD2. The CDR3 is 15 amino acids. Germline-derived CDR1 and CDR2 are SGHVS and FNYEAQ. Trimming took 2 bases from V and 6 from J; bases not matched to a gene: 5. The CDR3 reads CASSLSGGAAGELFF. CDR3 coding DNA: TGTGCCAGCAGCTTATCCGGGGGGGCCGCCGGGGAGCTGTTTTTT.

The V and J genes are TRBV7-2 and TRBJ2-5; D unresolved. This CDR3 region has 16 residues. Germline CDR1 and CDR2: SGHTA and FQGNSA. The ends were cut back, 3 bases at V and 2 bases at J, with 16 bases in the middle. CDR3 in DNA: TGTGCCAGCAGCTTTGATAGCACCAAACCTCAAGAGACCCAGTACTTC. Residues: CASSFDSTKPQETQYF.

The rearrangement joins TRBV4-1 to TRBJ2-7, with D tentatively TRBD1 or TRBD2 (5 bases each). The CDR3 is 14 amino acids. CDR1 is MGHRA, CDR2 YSYEKL, per germline. Trimming took 4 bases from V and 3 from J, leaving 13 bases between them. As DNA, the CDR3 is TGCGCCAGCAGCCCCCGGGACGGACACTACGAGCAGTACTTC. It translates to CASSPRDGHYEQYF.